This T cell receptor beta chain emerged from a study of CD8 T cells in Susac syndrome. Study context: When their blood was taken, patients with Susac syndrome were therapy-naive, taking corticosteroids, or taking intravenous immunoglobulin alone. Study conclusions and caveats: When the CD4+ T cell repertoires of patients with Susac syndrome were examined, they did not show any clonal expansion.

An amount of RNA that ranged from about 0.45 to 1 ug was reverse transcribed with random hexamers. By means of immunoSEQ multiplex PCR, TCR beta CDR3 spanning 54 Vbeta and 13 Jbeta underwent amplification. MiXCR, applied by TCRdb to the immunoSEQ multiplex PCR reads, yields one record per CDR3 protein. The sample lists some 200,000 distinct CDR3 sequences, under 97% seen once, with approximately 0.089% in the top ten. Negative isolation yielded CD8+ and CD4+ T cells; FACS enriched TEMRA cells. This clonotype is a singleton in its sample. Antigen unknown. V was pared by 6 bases and J by 9 bases, with 14 bases of the junction left unmatched. This CDR3 spans 16 amino acids. Germline V gene sequence: CDR1 MNHNY, CDR2 SVGAGI (reference sequence).

The sequenced sample was CD4+ T cells from PBMCs. The chain is built from TRBV6-6 and TRBJ1-6; 7 nucleotides line up with TRBD1. This TCR was sampled from a human donor with Susac syndrome. CDR3 sequence (DNA): TGTGCCAGCAGCATAGCCGTACAGGGGTACGCTTCACCCCTCCACTTT. It yields the protein CASSIAVQGYASPLHF.